The entry that follows covers one T cell receptor beta chain sequence. The antigen is undetermined. Use of 60 Vbeta and 13 Jbeta primers characterized the PCR. Authors' processing steps: As a later analysis found, there were 70 million to 100 million unique TCR beta chains, of which roughly 11 million were shared. The table came from immunoSEQ multiplex PCR; TCRdb's copy has only in-frame clones and leaves some out. The V and J calls and clone size come from that table; D and trimming were worked out from the DNA. This sample's table reports around 140,000 clones. These data belong to a study of cytomegalovirus exposure and HLA in healthy donors. The CDR3 contains 14 residues. The V end was cut by 4 bases, the J end by 1 base, with 11 bases between. Germline-derived CDR1 and CDR2 are SGHDT and YYEEEE. General observations from the study: Most sequenced TCRs were rare (though some public TCRs occurred in many donors). A later analysis found most CMV-associated TCR beta chains apparently HLA-restricted. It was in a later analysis that TCR association rates were seen to vary by HLA locus, highest for DRB1 and lowest for HLA-C.

The TCR originated in a male donor in good health and CMV-seronegative. This sequence joins TRBV5-6 and TRBJ2-5, with D perhaps TRBD1 (6 bases). Sequencing input: PBMCs. The DNA for the CDR3 is TGTGCCAGCAGCATAAGACAGGTCCAAGAGACCCAGTACTTC. Encoded protein: CASSIRQVQETQYF.